Sequencing of this TCR beta chain was carried out in a study of CD8 T cells in Susac syndrome. Relapsing-remitting disease, either stable or active, was present in the treatment-naive patients who were the multiple sclerosis controls. Bulk CD8+ and CD4+ cells came from magnetic negative isolation; CD8+ TEMRA by FACS. The length of the CDR3 is 14 residues. The V end was cut by 6 bases, the J end by 2 bases, with 14 bases between. Germline CDR1 reads MNHEY; CDR2 reads SMNVEV (reference sequence). Points from the study as a whole: It was acknowledged by the study that relatively few individuals were included in its TCR sequencing and HLA analysis.

Random hexamers were used to reverse transcribe an amount of about 0.5 to 1 ug RNA. The TCR beta CDR3 was amplified by immunoSEQ multiplex PCR across 54 Vbeta, 13 Jbeta. In TCRdb, the immunoSEQ multiplex PCR reads were re-called with MiXCR into one record per CDR3 protein. The sample consists of 170,000 or so distinct CDR3 sequences, approximately 95% of them appearing once. As for this clonotype: Antigen unknown.

Sequenced sample: CD8+ T cells from PBMCs. The chain is built from TRBV27 and TRBJ2-7, with D possibly being TRBD1 (6 bases). The receptor's source is a human donor with multiple sclerosis. The CDR3 nucleotides read TGTGCCAGCAGATCACAGGGATATCCCTACGAGCAGTACTTC. It translates to CASRSQGYPYEQYF.